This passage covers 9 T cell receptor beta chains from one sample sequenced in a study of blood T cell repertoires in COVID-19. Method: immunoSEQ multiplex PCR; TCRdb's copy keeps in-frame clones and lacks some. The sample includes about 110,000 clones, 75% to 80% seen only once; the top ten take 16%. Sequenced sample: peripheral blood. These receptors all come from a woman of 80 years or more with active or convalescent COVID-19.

The CDR3 loop is CASAPPGQDYGYTF. The CDR3 DNA is TGTGCTAGTGCCCCTCCGGGACAGGACTATGGCTACACCTTC. This rearrangement joins TRBV12-5 to TRBJ1-2; TRBD1 matches 8 bases. The CDR3 covers 14 residues. V shed 7 bases and J 3 bases; nucleotides not matched to a gene: 7. Germline CDR1 reads LGHNT; CDR2 reads FRNRAP.

The CDR3 region is CASSLPLASSTDTQYF. The CDR3 DNA follows: TGCGCCAGCAGCTTGCCTCTAGCTTCTAGCACAGATACGCAGTATTTT. The rearrangement links TRBV5-1 to TRBJ2-3; D is perhaps TRBD2 (5 bases). Germline V CDR1 and CDR2: SGHRS, YFSETQ. Between the trimmed V and J ends, which lost 1 base and 0 bases, there was a span of 12 bases. The CDR3 spans 16 residues.

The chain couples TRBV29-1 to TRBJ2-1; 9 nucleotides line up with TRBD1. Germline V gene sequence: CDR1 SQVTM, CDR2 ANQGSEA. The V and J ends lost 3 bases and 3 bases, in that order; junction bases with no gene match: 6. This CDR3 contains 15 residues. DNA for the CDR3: TGCAGCGTTGAGGACCCGGGACAGGGCTACAATGAGCAGTTCTTC. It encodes CSVEDPGQGYNEQFF.

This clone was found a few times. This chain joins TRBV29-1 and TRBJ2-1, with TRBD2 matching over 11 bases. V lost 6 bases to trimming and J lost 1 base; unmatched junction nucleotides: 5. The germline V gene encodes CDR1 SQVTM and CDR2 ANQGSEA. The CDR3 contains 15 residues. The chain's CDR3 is CSVPLAGVSYNEQFF. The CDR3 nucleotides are TGCAGCGTCCCACTAGCGGGAGTATCCTACAATGAGCAGTTCTTC.

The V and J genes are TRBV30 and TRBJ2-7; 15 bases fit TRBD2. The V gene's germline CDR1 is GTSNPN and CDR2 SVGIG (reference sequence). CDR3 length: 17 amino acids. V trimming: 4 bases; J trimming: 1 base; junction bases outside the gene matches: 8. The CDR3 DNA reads TGTGCCTGGACCAGTGGGACTAGCGGGAGGTGGTCCTACGAGCAGTACTTC. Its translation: CAWTSGTSGRWSYEQYF.

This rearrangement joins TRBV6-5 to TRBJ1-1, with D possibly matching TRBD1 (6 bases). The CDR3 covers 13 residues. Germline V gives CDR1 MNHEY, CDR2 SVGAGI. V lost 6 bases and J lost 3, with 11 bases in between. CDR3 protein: CASRGNRDTEAFF. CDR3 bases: TGTGCCAGCAGGGGAAACAGGGACACTGAAGCTTTCTTT.

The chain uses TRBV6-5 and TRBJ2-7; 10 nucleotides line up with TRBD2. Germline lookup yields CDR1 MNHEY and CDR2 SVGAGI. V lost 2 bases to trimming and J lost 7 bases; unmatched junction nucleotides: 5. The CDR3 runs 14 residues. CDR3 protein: CASSYLAGEDEQYF. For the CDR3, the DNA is TGTGCCAGCAGTTACCTAGCGGGAGAGGATGAGCAGTACTTC.

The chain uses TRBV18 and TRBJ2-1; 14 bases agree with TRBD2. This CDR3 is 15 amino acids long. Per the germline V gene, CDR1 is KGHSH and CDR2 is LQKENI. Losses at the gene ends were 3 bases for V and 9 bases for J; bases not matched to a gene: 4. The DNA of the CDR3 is TGTGCCAGCTCACCGGGACTAGCGGGAGTAGGTGAGCAGTTCTTC. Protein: CASSPGLAGVGEQFF.

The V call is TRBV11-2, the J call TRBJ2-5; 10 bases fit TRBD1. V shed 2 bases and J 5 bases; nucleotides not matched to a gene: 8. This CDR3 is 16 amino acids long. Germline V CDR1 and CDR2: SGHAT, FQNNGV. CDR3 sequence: CASSLSRQGAYETQYF. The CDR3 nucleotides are TGTGCCAGCAGCTTATCTCGACAGGGGGCGTATGAGACCCAGTACTTC.